This TCR beta chain was recorded in a study of blood T cell repertoires in COVID-19. Study-level background: The analysed material was cDNA or gDNA that came from T cells, B-cell-depleted T cells, or PBMCs.

Profiling relied on immunoSEQ multiplex PCR, and the TCRdb table lists in-frame clones only, not all of them. The data hold just under 50,000 clones, with about 83% observed a single time. Sequences were obtained from peripheral blood. This TCR came from a human donor in a cohort sampled during active COVID-19.

The chain's CDR3 is CASSYRPGNRAPLGSYEQYF. DNA for the CDR3: TGTGCCAGCAGTTACCGCCCCGGGAACAGGGCTCCCCTTGGCTCCTACGAGCAGTACTTC. The chain employs TRBV6-2 or TRBV6-3 and TRBJ2-7; TRBD1 is a possible D gene (6 bases). CDR1 and CDR2 from the germline V gene are MNHEY and SVGEGT. This CDR3 comprises 20 residues. V lost 2 bases to trimming and J lost 0 bases, with 26 bases between them.